Following are 32 T cell receptor beta chains from one sample sequenced in a study of blood T cell repertoires in COVID-19. Assay used: immunoSEQ multiplex PCR; TCRdb lists only in-frame clones, some missing. The sample shows 55,000 to 65,000 clones, roughly three quarters of them seen only once. The sample comprised peripheral blood. The source of these receptors is a man in his sixties with acute or convalescent COVID-19.

V and J are TRBV10-3 and TRBJ2-7; weak D call: TRBD2 (5 bases). Trimming left V 0 bases short and J 0 bases short, with 9 bases between. Per the germline V gene, CDR1 is ENHRY and CDR2 is SYGVKD. The CDR3 runs to 15 residues. CDR3 amino acids: CAISESRAVSYEQYF. The DNA of the CDR3 is TGTGCCATCAGTGAGTCGAGGGCAGTCTCCTACGAGCAGTACTTC.

The V call is TRBV19, the J call TRBJ2-5; the match to TRBD2 covers 14 bases. The CDR3 totals 17 residues. Per germline, CDR1 LNHDA and CDR2 SQIVND (reference sequence). Trimming removed 2 bases from V and 5 bases from J; junction bases left unmatched: 7. The DNA for the CDR3 is TGTGCCAGTAGTATAAGAAAGACTAGCGGGGGGGCGGAGACCCAGTACTTC. This gives the protein CASSIRKTSGGAETQYF.

This clone was counted a few times. The gene calls are TRBV19 and TRBJ2-7, with 8 bases fitting TRBD1. J was trimmed by 5 bases and V by 5 bases; bases with no gene match: 8. Germline V CDR1 and CDR2: LNHDA, SQIVND (reference sequence). The length of the CDR3 is 14 residues. The CDR3 sequence is CASSRSYRGDEQYF. As DNA, the CDR3 is TGTGCCAGTAGTCGATCGTACAGGGGGGACGAGCAGTACTTC.

The genes are TRBV24-1 and TRBJ2-7; a weak D match, TRBD1 (6 bases). The CDR3 has 14 residues. Trimming removed 3 bases from V and 2 bases from J, with 10 bases in between. Germline V lookup: CDR1 KGHDR, CDR2 SFDVKD. Here the CDR3 reads CATSDVDRPYEQYF. Written as DNA, the CDR3 is TGTGCCACCAGTGATGTCGACAGGCCCTACGAGCAGTACTTC.

The rearrangement joins TRBV21-1 to TRBJ1-1; the D call of TRBD1 is as the table states it, not checked on the DNA. TRBV21-1 is a documented pseudogene. The CDR3 contains 13 residues. Here the CDR3 DNA reads TGTGCCCCCGAACACATCTTCAACACTGAAGCTTTCTTT. As protein: CAPEHIFNTEAFF.

This rearrangement joins TRBV2 to TRBJ1-2; D not certain. V gave up 5 bases and J gave up 2 bases, with 9 bases separating them. Germline CDR1 is SNHLY and CDR2 is FYNNEI. The CDR3 runs 13 residues. The CDR3 protein is CASSLGVNYGYTF. The DNA of the CDR3 is TGTGCCAGCAGTTTGGGAGTGAACTATGGCTACACCTTC.

This rearrangement joins TRBV12-5 to TRBJ1-1; D unclear. V shed 0 bases and J shed 4 bases, with 12 bases lying between them. CDR1 is LGHNT, CDR2 FRNRAP, per germline. CDR3 length: 15 residues. CDR3 in amino acids: CASGLVLGAGTEAFF. In DNA form, the CDR3 reads TGTGCTAGTGGTTTGGTACTTGGAGCGGGCACTGAAGCTTTCTTT.

This clone was observed a single time. The chain employs TRBV18 and TRBJ1-3, with D perhaps TRBD1 (5 bases). CDR3 size: 15 residues. Germline CDR1 and CDR2: KGHSH and LQKENI. Trimming pared 3 bases from V and 3 bases from J, leaving 12 bases between. CDR3 nucleotide sequence: TGTGCCAGCTCACCCTCGGCAGGGAATGGAAACACCATATATTTT. Residues: CASSPSAGNGNTIYF.

V gene TRBV5-1 combines with J gene TRBJ1-4; 7 positions agree with TRBD1. J lost 5 bases, V lost 0 bases, and 7 bases had no gene match. The CDR3 has 16 amino acids. Germline V gene sequence: CDR1 SGHRS, CDR2 YFSETQ. The CDR3 is CASSLEAQGLNEKLFF. The CDR3, as DNA: TGCGCCAGCAGCTTGGAGGCACAGGGGTTGAATGAAAAACTGTTTTTT.

By proportion, this clone is medium-sized. J is TRBJ2-7 and V is TRBV27; 9 bases map to TRBD1. V dropped 6 bases and J dropped 2; count of bases not matched to a gene: 5. The CDR3 is made up of 14 amino acids. Germline values: CDR1 MNHEY, CDR2 SMNVEV (reference sequence). CDR3: CASRGQGVAYEQYF. CDR3 DNA sequence: TGTGCCAGCAGGGGACAGGGCGTTGCCTACGAGCAGTACTTC.

This clone was seen more than once but under ten times. J is TRBJ2-5 and V is TRBV9; TRBD1 aligns across 8 bases. V was clipped by 2 bases and J by 5 bases; unmatched bases: 14. The CDR3 is made up of 17 amino acids. Per the germline V gene, CDR1 is SGDLS and CDR2 is YYNGEE. The CDR3 loop is CASSVSFSGGLRETQYF. The CDR3 bases are TGTGCCAGCAGCGTGTCCTTTTCAGGGGGCTTGAGGGAGACCCAGTACTTC.

The sample holds one count of this clone. The chain uses TRBV6-5 and TRBJ1-2; D might be TRBD1 (5 bases). Trimming left V 6 bases short and J 8 bases short, with 16 bases between. This CDR3 contains 13 residues. CDR1 MNHEY and CDR2 SVGAGI come from the germline V gene. The CDR3 loop is CASSPLIWGGYTF. In DNA, the CDR3 is TGTGCCAGCAGCCCCTTAATTTGGGGCGGCTACACCTTC.

The chain combines TRBV7-3 with TRBJ2-7; TRBD1 matches 8 bases. This CDR3 region has 16 residues. Trimming at V came to 4 bases and at J to 6 bases, leaving 14 bases not matched to a gene. Germline V lookup: CDR1 SGHTA, CDR2 FQGTGA. The CDR3 DNA reads TGTGCCAGCAGCTCCGATCTGGGGACAGGATGGTCCGAGCAGTACTTC. Encoded protein: CASSSDLGTGWSEQYF.

As concerns this clone: Other DNA sequences of this sample code for an identical CDR3. Here the CDR3 DNA reads TGTGCCAGCAGCTTAGGAGCAAATCAGCCCCAGCATTTT. This encodes CASSLGANQPQHF. This rearrangement joins TRBV7-8 to TRBJ1-5; D remains unclear. Trimming took 1 base from V and 4 from J, leaving 5 bases between them. This CDR3 is built from 13 residues. The germline CDR1 and CDR2 sequences are SGHVS and FQNEAQ.

J is TRBJ1-6 and V is TRBV7-9; maybe TRBD1 (6 bases). Per germline, CDR1 SEHNR and CDR2 FQNEAQ (reference sequence). This CDR3 spans 14 amino acids. V was trimmed by 9 bases and J by 10 bases, leaving 19 bases between them. CDR3: CASGTPHPGSPLHF. In DNA, the CDR3 is TGTGCCAGTGGGACACCGCATCCTGGATCACCCCTCCACTTT.

The rearrangement links TRBV30 to TRBJ1-1, with D tentatively TRBD1 (6 bases). The germline gives CDR1 GTSNPN, CDR2 SVGIG (reference sequence). The CDR3 loop spans 14 amino acids. Trimming removed 0 bases at V and 4 bases at J, with 12 bases between. CDR3 bases: TGTGCCTGGAGTGTGGGAGGGGGGAGCACTGAAGCTTTCTTT. It specifies CAWSVGGGSTEAFF.

This chain links TRBV6-5 with TRBJ2-1, with 7 bases fitting TRBD2. After removal of 6 bases from V and 2 bases from J, the junction contained 7 bases not matched to a gene. Germline V gene lookup returns CDR1 MNHEY and CDR2 SVGAGI. The CDR3 is 15 amino acids. CDR3 in amino acids: CASSSLGGAYNEQFF. DNA of the CDR3: TGTGCCAGCAGCTCCTTGGGGGGGGCCTACAATGAGCAGTTCTTC.

This clone turned up a few times. This sequence joins TRBV4-1 and TRBJ2-1; 9 bases align to TRBD2. The V gene's germline CDR1 is MGHRA and CDR2 YSYEKL. V dropped 2 bases and J dropped 5; count of bases not matched to a gene: 7. CDR3 length equals 16 residues. The CDR3 sequence: CASSQPLAGRHNEQFF. The DNA of the CDR3 is TGCGCCAGCAGCCAACCTCTAGCGGGGAGGCACAATGAGCAGTTCTTC.

This sequence joins TRBV6-1 and TRBJ2-3; 11 bases agree with TRBD1. This CDR3 contains 17 residues. The V and J ends lost 4 bases and 2 bases, in that order; junction bases with no gene match: 8. Germline V CDR1 and CDR2: MNHNS, SASEGT. CDR3 nucleotides: TGTGCCAGCAGTGGCCAAGGGACAGGGGGGACCACAGATACGCAGTATTTT. It is translated as CASSGQGTGGTTDTQYF.

The CDR3 loop is CASSIITGDFEAFF. In DNA, the CDR3 is TGTGCCAGTAGTATAATCACTGGTGACTTTGAAGCTTTCTTT. This chain connects TRBV19 to TRBJ1-1; D unresolved. The V gene lost 2 bases and the J gene lost 7 bases, with 14 bases spanning the gap. Germline V gene data show CDR1 as LNHDA and CDR2 as SQIVND (reference sequence). The CDR3 has 14 residues.

The V gene is TRBV4-1, the J gene TRBJ2-3; TRBD2 matches 7 bases. V gave up 1 base and J gave up 1 base; unmatched junction bases: 5. The CDR3 spans 16 residues. Germline assignment: CDR1 MGHRA and CDR2 YSYEKL. In DNA form, the CDR3 reads TGCGCCAGCAGCCAAGTGGGGGGGAGAGGCACAGATACGCAGTATTTT. Residues: CASSQVGGRGTDTQYF.

The table lists this clone with a few counts. The V call is TRBV7-2, the J call TRBJ2-7; 7 positions agree with TRBD2. The V segment lost 1 base and the J segment 1 base; nucleotides outside the gene matches: 1. The CDR3 is 14 residues long. Germline-derived CDR1 and CDR2 are SGHTA and FQGNSA. In nucleotides, the CDR3 is TGTGCCAGCAGCTTAGGGACTAGTTCCTACGAGCAGTACTTC. Its protein product is CASSLGTSSYEQYF.

The chain joins TRBV27 to TRBJ2-1; the D is unclear. The CDR3 has 13 residues. V dropped 6 bases and J dropped 9 bases, with 15 bases sitting between them. Germline CDR1 and CDR2: MNHEY and SMNVEV (reference sequence). The CDR3 DNA reads as TGTGCCAGCAGCATCCGAGGCCGCGGTGAGCAGTTCTTC. As protein: CASSIRGRGEQFF.

In its sample, this clone was seen a few times. The chain recombines TRBV18 with TRBJ1-5; D might be TRBD1 (5 bases). Germline V gives CDR1 KGHSH, CDR2 LQKENI. CDR3 length equals 13 residues. The V gene lost 0 bases and the J gene lost 7 bases, with 7 bases spanning the gap. The CDR3 sequence: CASSPPGGQPQHF. CDR3 sequence (DNA): TGTGCCAGCTCACCACCCGGGGGACAGCCCCAGCATTTT.

This clone has only a few counts. This chain connects TRBV21-1 to TRBJ2-2; the DNA was not used to check the table's D call, TRBD1. TRBV21-1 is a pseudogene locus. The CDR3 runs to 14 residues. The CDR3 DNA follows: TGTGCCAGCACCTTGGACAGTAACACCGGGGAGCTGTTTTTT. Amino acids: CASTLDSNTGELFF.

The chain has TRBV27 and TRBJ1-2; D not certain. The CDR3 runs 12 residues. Germline-derived CDR1 and CDR2 are MNHEY and SMNVEV (reference sequence). The ends were cut back, 5 bases at V and 8 bases at J, with 12 bases in the middle. The CDR3 bases are TGTGCCAGCAGTCATCAGGAGGGAGGCTACACCTTC. Amino acid sequence: CASSHQEGGYTF.

The chain couples TRBV7-9 to TRBJ1-1; no clear D gene. The CDR3 has 13 residues. The ends were cut back, 1 base at V and 5 bases at J, with 8 bases in the middle. The germline gives CDR1 SEHNR, CDR2 FQNEAQ (reference sequence). The CDR3, as DNA: TGTGCCAGCAGCTTAGAGTCCGGGACTGAAGCTTTCTTT. Its protein is CASSLESGTEAFF. The whole variable domain, remainder taken from reference TRBV7-9 and TRBJ1-1, is DTGVSQNPRHKITKRGQNVTFRCDPISEHNRLYWYRQTLGQGPEFLTYFQNEAQLEKSRLLSDRFSAERPKGSFSTLEIQRTEQGDSAMYLCASSLESGTEAFFGQGTRLTVV.

The genes are TRBV4-1 and TRBJ2-3, with a possible D match to TRBD1 (5 bases). The germline V gene has CDR1 MGHRA and CDR2 YSYEKL. V was clipped by 4 bases and J by 2 bases, with 13 bases between them. The CDR3 has 15 residues. The CDR3 protein is CASSLTGSATDTQYF. In DNA form, the CDR3 reads TGCGCCAGCAGCCTTACAGGCAGCGCCACAGATACGCAGTATTTT.

This clone was observed a handful of times. The chain recombines TRBV9 with TRBJ1-2; D unresolved. The CDR3 is 12 residues long. The germline gives CDR1 SGDLS, CDR2 YYNGEE. V lost 4 bases to trimming and J lost 4 bases, with 8 bases between them. The CDR3 loop is CASSFYSYGYTF. The CDR3 nucleotides read TGTGCCAGCAGCTTCTACAGCTATGGCTACACCTTC.

The sample holds one count of this clone. The chain employs TRBV27 and TRBJ1-1; possibly TRBD1 for D (5 bases). Germline-derived CDR1 and CDR2 are MNHEY and SMNVEV (reference sequence). This CDR3 comprises 15 residues. V shed 6 bases and J shed 1 base, with 15 bases lying between them. CDR3 sequence: CASRAQGAQNTEAFF. The CDR3, as DNA: TGTGCCAGCAGGGCCCAGGGTGCACAGAACACTGAAGCTTTCTTT.

This chain connects TRBV5-6 to TRBJ1-6, with TRBD1 matching over 7 bases. Germline lookup yields CDR1 SGHDT and CDR2 YYEEEE. The V gene end was trimmed by 2 bases and the J gene end by 4 bases; junction bases not matched to a gene: 0. CDR3 length: 14 residues. The CDR3 DNA reads TGTGCCAGCAGCTTCAGGGGGTATAATTCACCCCTCCACTTT. Amino acid sequence: CASSFRGYNSPLHF. Drawing the rest from reference TRBV5-6 and TRBJ1-6, the complete variable domain is DAGVTQSPTHLIKTRGQQVTLRCSPKSGHDTVSWYQQALGQGPQFIFQYYEEEERQRGNFPDRFSGHQFPNYSSELNVNALLLGDSALYLCASSFRGYNSPLHFGNGTRLTVT.

J is TRBJ2-7 and V is TRBV19; 10 nucleotides match TRBD1. J was trimmed by 2 bases and V by 3 bases; bases with no gene match: 7. The CDR3 is made up of 16 amino acids. CDR1 LNHDA and CDR2 SQIVND come from the germline V gene (reference sequence). CDR3 nucleotide sequence: TGTGCCAGTAGTATCGCTCGGGACAGGGGAACCTACGAGCAGTACTTC. Its protein product is CASSIARDRGTYEQYF.